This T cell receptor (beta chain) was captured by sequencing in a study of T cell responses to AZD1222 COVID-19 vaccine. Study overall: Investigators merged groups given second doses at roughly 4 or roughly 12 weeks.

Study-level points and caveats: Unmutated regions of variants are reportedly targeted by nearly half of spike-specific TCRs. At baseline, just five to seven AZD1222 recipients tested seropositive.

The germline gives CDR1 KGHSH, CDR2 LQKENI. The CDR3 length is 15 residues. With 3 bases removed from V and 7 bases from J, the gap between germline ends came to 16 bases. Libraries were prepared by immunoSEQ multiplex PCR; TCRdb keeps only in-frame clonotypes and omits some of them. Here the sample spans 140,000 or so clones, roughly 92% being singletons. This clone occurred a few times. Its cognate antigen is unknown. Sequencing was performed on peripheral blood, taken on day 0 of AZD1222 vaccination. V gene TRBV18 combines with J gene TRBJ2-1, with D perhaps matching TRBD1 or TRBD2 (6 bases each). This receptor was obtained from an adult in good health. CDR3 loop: CASSPRRGGRNEQFF. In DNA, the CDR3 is TGTGCCAGCTCACCCCGACGAGGGGGGAGAAATGAGCAGTTCTTC.